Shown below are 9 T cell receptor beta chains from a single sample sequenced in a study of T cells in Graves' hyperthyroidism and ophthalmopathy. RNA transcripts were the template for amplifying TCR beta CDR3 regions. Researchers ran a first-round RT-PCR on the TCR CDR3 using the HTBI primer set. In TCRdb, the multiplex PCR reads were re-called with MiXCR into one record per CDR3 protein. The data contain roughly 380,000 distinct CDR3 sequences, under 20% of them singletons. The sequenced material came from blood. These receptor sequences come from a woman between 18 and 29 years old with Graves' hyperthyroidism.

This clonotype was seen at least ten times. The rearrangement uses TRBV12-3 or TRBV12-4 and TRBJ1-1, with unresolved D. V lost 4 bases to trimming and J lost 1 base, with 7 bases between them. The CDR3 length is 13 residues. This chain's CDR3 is CASSWEENTEAFF. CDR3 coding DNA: TGTGCCAGCAGTTGGGAGGAGAACACTGAAGCTTTCTTT.

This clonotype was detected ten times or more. CDR3 sequence: CASSPGRRTNYGYTF. CDR3 DNA: TGTGCCAGCAGTCCGGGACGGAGGACTAACTATGGCTACACCTTC. The chain links TRBV12-3 or TRBV12-4 to TRBJ1-2; a possible D gene is TRBD1 (5 bases). This CDR3 comprises 15 residues. V shed 5 bases and J shed 0 bases, with 13 bases lying between them.

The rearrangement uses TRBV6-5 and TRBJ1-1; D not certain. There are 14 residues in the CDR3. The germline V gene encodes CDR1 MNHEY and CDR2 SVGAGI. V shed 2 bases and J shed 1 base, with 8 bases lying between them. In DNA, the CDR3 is TGTGCCAGCAGTTACGGGCGGGAGAACACTGAAGCTTTCTTT. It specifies CASSYGRENTEAFF.

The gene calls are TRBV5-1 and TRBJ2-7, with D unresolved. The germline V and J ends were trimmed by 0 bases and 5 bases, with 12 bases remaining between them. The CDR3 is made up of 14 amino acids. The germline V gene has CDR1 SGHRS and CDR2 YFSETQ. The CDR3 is CASSLVGSLDEQYF. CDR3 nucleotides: TGCGCCAGCAGCTTGGTTGGTAGTCTGGACGAGCAGTACTTC.

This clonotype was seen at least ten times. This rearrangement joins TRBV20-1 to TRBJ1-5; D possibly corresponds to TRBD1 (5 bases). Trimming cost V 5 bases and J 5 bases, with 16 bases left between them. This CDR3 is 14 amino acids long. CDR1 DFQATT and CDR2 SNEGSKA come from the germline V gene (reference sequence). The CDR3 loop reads CSAGDLPGYQPQHF. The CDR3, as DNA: TGCAGTGCTGGGGACCTCCCTGGGTATCAGCCCCAGCATTTT.

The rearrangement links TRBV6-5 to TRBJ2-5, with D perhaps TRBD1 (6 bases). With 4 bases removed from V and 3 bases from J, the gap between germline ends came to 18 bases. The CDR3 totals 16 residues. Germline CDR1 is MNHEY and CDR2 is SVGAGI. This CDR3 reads CASSSWLRGTEETQYF. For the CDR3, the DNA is TGTGCCAGCAGTTCCTGGTTGAGGGGGACCGAAGAGACCCAGTACTTC.

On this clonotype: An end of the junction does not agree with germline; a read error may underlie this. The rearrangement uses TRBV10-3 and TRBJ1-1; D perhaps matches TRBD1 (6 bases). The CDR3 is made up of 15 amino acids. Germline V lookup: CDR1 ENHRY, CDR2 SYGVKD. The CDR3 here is CGSGAGEWLNTEACF. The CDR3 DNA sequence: TGTGGATCGGGGGCAGGGGAATGGTTGAACACGGAAGCTTGCTTT.

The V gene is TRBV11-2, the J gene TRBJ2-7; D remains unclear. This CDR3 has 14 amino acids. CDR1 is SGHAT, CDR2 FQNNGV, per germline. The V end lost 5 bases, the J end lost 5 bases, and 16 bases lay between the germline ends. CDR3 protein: CASSPDLREDEQYF. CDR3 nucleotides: TGTGCCAGCAGCCCAGATCTTAGAGAAGACGAGCAGTACTTC.

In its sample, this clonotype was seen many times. Written as DNA, the CDR3 is TGCGCCAGCAGCCAAGAGAGGGACCTCCGCACAGATACGCAGTATTTT. It is translated as CASSQERDLRTDTQYF. The J gene is TRBJ2-3, the V gene TRBV4-1; D tentatively reads TRBD1 or TRBD2 (5 bases each). Germline CDR1 and CDR2: MGHRA and YSYEKL. This CDR3 region has 16 residues. V lost 0 bases and J 1 base, leaving 11 bases between the germline ends.